This section outlines one TCR beta chain sequence together with its context. Its antigen remains unknown. One entry per CDR3 protein results from TCRdb running MiXCR on the PCR reads. The sample yields hundreds of thousands of distinct CDR3 sequences, over 25% seen once. The sample belongs to a study of molecular identifiers for immune sequencing clone quantification. Study findings and constraints: Clone sizes could be underestimated for highly expanded clones when identical TCR molecules share a barcode. Among about a million naive cells, spiked Jurkat TCR RNA from a single cell was reportedly detectable.

Sequencing libraries of naive CD8 cells derived from approximately 20,000 to 980,000 sorted cells with 10%, 30% or 50% RNA. Isolation of naive CD8 T cells was achieved by sorting on a CD8+CD4-CCR7+CD45RA+ phenotype. V lost 2 bases, J lost 4 bases, and 15 bases lay in between. Germline CDR1 GTSNPN, CDR2 SVGIG (reference sequence). CDR3 length equals 15 residues. This receptor was taken from a human donor in good health. Some libraries in this study had Jurkat cell RNA spiked in. Sequencing input: naive CD8+ T cells from blood, with Jurkat cell RNA spiked in. Noted subset: FACS-sorted CD8+CD4-CCR7+CD45RA+ naive T cells. J is TRBJ1-5 and V is TRBV30; D is ambiguous. The CDR3 is CAWSNDGSGNQPQHF. The CDR3 nucleotides read TGTGCCTGGAGTAACGACGGGTCGGGGAATCAGCCCCAGCATTTT.